A single sample gave rise to the 32 T cell receptor beta chains below, sequenced in a study of cytomegalovirus exposure and HLA in healthy donors. The primer mix had 60 Vbeta and 13 Jbeta primers. The data were produced by immunoSEQ multiplex PCR, yet TCRdb's version contains in-frame clones alone and is incomplete. Listed are some 130,000 clones; around 1.6% falls within the top ten. The material sequenced was PBMCs. Receptor source: a woman in her 40s in good health and CMV-seropositive.

V and J are TRBV23-1 and TRBJ2-4, with D perhaps matching TRBD1 (6 bases). TRBV23-1 is labeled an ORF, and its function is uncertain. The V end lost 1 base, the J end lost 3 bases, and 25 bases lay between the germline ends. This CDR3 spans 20 amino acids. The CDR3: CASSQLAWTAVSINKNIQYF. The CDR3 nucleotides are TGCGCCAGCAGTCAATTAGCGTGGACAGCTGTGTCTATTAACAAAAACATTCAGTACTTC.

V usage is TRBV5-1 and J usage is TRBJ2-5, with 11 nucleotides matching TRBD2. The V segment lost 7 bases and the J segment 1 base; nucleotides outside the gene matches: 9. Per the germline V gene, CDR1 is SGHRS and CDR2 is YFSETQ. The CDR3 runs 16 residues. The CDR3 reads CASGTYSGRAQETQYF. Here the CDR3 DNA reads TGCGCCAGCGGGACGTATAGCGGGAGGGCCCAAGAGACCCAGTACTTC.

The chain links TRBV7-7 to TRBJ2-3; the D gene is possibly TRBD2 (6 bases). V gave up 5 bases and J gave up 0 bases, with 9 bases separating them. The CDR3 totals 14 residues. Germline V lookup: CDR1 SSHAT, CDR2 FNYEAQ (reference sequence). CDR3 in DNA: TGTGCCAGCAGCAGCAGCGGGAGCACAGATACGCAGTATTTT. This translates into CASSSSGSTDTQYF.

The rearrangement links TRBV5-5 to TRBJ2-2; TRBD2 matches at 10 bases. Per germline, CDR1 SGHKS and CDR2 YYEKEE (reference sequence). Trimming cost V 10 bases and J 3 bases; bases outside gene matches: 6. The CDR3 runs 14 residues. The CDR3 protein is CASLAGGHTGELFF. As DNA, the CDR3 is TGTGCCTCGTTAGCGGGAGGACACACCGGGGAGCTGTTTTTT.

The V gene is TRBV29-1, the J gene TRBJ2-1, with 14 nucleotides matching TRBD2. There are 14 residues in the CDR3. With V trimmed by 8 bases and J by 9 bases, 9 bases remained unmatched. Germline-derived CDR1 and CDR2 are SQVTM and ANQGSEA. CDR3 residues: CSFYGTSGSSEQFF. CDR3 nucleotide sequence: TGCAGCTTTTACGGGACTAGCGGGAGTAGTGAGCAGTTCTTC.

The V and J genes are TRBV7-3 and TRBJ2-1, with D hard to call. V gave up 1 base and J gave up 8 bases, with 15 bases separating them. The CDR3 is 15 residues long. CDR1 and CDR2 (germline): SGHTA, FQGTGA. CDR3: CASSLSPARVDEQFF. The CDR3 nucleotides are TGTGCCAGCAGCTTAAGCCCTGCCCGGGTGGATGAGCAGTTCTTC.

The chain couples TRBV6-4 to TRBJ2-1; TRBD2 aligns across 10 bases. The trim removed 0 bases at V and 0 bases at J, leaving 11 bases unmatched. This CDR3 is built from 20 residues. From germline, CDR1 is MRHNA and CDR2 SNTAGT. The CDR3 region is CASSDSGSGRARCSYNEQFF. As DNA, the CDR3 is TGTGCCAGCAGTGACTCGGGGAGCGGGAGGGCCCGATGCTCCTACAATGAGCAGTTCTTC.

The chain links TRBV30 to TRBJ2-7, with a weak D call TRBD2 (5 bases). This CDR3 has 12 residues. V was cut by 4 bases and J by 7 bases, with 14 bases left in between. Germline-derived CDR1 and CDR2 are GTSNPN and SVGIG (reference sequence). The CDR3 nucleotides read TGTGCCTGGACGTTGGCAGGACTTGAGCAGTACTTC. Translating gives CAWTLAGLEQYF.

This chain uses TRBV4-2 with TRBJ2-1; TRBD2 matches at 9 bases. The CDR3 contains 17 residues. The V gene end was trimmed by 1 base and the J gene end by 3 bases; junction bases not matched to a gene: 7. The germline V gene has CDR1 LGHNA and CDR2 YNFKEQ. The DNA for the CDR3 is TGTGCCAGCAGCCAAGCCCGTAGCGGGAGATTCTACAATGAGCAGTTCTTC. It is translated as CASSQARSGRFYNEQFF.

The chain combines TRBV9 with TRBJ2-1; TRBD2 agrees at 8 bases. This CDR3 comprises 15 residues. With V trimmed by 0 bases and J by 7 bases, 6 bases remained unmatched. The germline V gene has CDR1 SGDLS and CDR2 YYNGEE. CDR3 coding DNA: TGTGCCAGCAGCGTAGGAAGCGGGAGATCTAATGAGCAGTTCTTC. This sequence encodes CASSVGSGRSNEQFF.

Here the CDR3 DNA reads TGTGCCAGCAGCTTTCCGAAGGGAGACTCTAGCAATCAGCCCCAGCATTTT. It translates to CASSFPKGDSSNQPQHF. The rearrangement links TRBV12-1 to TRBJ1-5. TRBV12-1 counts as a pseudogene. The CDR3 spans 17 residues.

The chain employs TRBV27 and TRBJ2-7; tentative D call: TRBD2 (6 bases). The length of the CDR3 is 15 residues. Germline V gives CDR1 MNHEY, CDR2 SMNVEV (reference sequence). V gave up 3 bases and J gave up 0 bases, with 12 bases separating them. DNA for the CDR3: TGTGCCAGCAGTTTCGGCGGGGTGAGCTCCTACGAGCAGTACTTC. Protein sequence: CASSFGGVSSYEQYF.

This chain uses TRBV13 with TRBJ2-7; TRBD2 matches 8 bases. The germline V gene encodes CDR1 PRHDT and CDR2 FYEKMQ (reference sequence). V lost 6 bases to trimming and J lost 7 bases; unmatched junction nucleotides: 14. This CDR3 has 15 residues. CDR3 sequence reads: CASSYRGGLLEEQYF. DNA of the CDR3: TGTGCCAGCAGTTACCGGGGGGGACTTCTAGAAGAGCAGTACTTC.

The chain combines TRBV6-5 with TRBJ2-1; perhaps TRBD2 as D (6 bases). Deletions cut 6 bases from V and 2 bases from J, with 11 bases between. From germline, CDR1 is MNHEY and CDR2 SVGAGI. The length of the CDR3 is 14 residues. The CDR3 DNA reads TGTGCCAGCAGCCCGGGAGAACCCTACAATGAGCAGTTCTTC. Translating it yields CASSPGEPYNEQFF.

The V gene is TRBV20-1, the J gene TRBJ2-3, with unresolved D. Per germline, CDR1 DFQATT and CDR2 SNEGSKA (reference sequence). Trimming left V 6 bases short and J 5 bases short, with 9 bases between. The CDR3 spans 11 residues. CDR3 in DNA: TGCAGTGCCCTTCTAGGAGATACGCAGTATTTT. This encodes CSALLGDTQYF.

The chain carries TRBV7-3 and TRBJ2-3; D gene unclear. In germline, CDR1 is SGHTA, CDR2 FQGTGA. The CDR3 is 14 residues long. Trimming pared 2 bases from V and 7 bases from J, leaving 13 bases between. The CDR3 region is CASSLLPSTNTQYF. The CDR3 coding sequence is TGTGCCAGCAGCTTACTCCCAAGCACTAATACGCAGTATTTT.

CDR3 in DNA: TGTGCCAGTAGTGGGGGCCTCAATCCCTACGAGCAGTACTTC. It specifies CASSGGLNPYEQYF. The chain links TRBV19 to TRBJ2-7; D is perhaps TRBD1 (6 bases). Trimming removed 5 bases from V and 2 bases from J, with 13 bases in between. This CDR3 region has 14 residues. CDR1 is LNHDA and CDR2 is SQIVND in the germline V gene (reference sequence).

V and J are TRBV19 and TRBJ1-1; TRBD1 might be the D (5 bases). CDR3 length equals 15 residues. Germline CDR1 reads LNHDA; CDR2 reads SQIVND (reference sequence). V was cut by 2 bases and J by 5 bases, with 15 bases left in between. CDR3 sequence reads: CASSILGGLGTEAFF. CDR3 DNA sequence: TGTGCCAGTAGTATACTGGGGGGACTAGGGACTGAAGCTTTCTTT.

The rearrangement joins TRBV27 to TRBJ2-1, with 12 bases matching TRBD2. After removal of 7 bases from V and 7 bases from J, the junction contained 8 bases not matched to a gene. The CDR3 totals 15 residues. CDR1 is MNHEY and CDR2 is SMNVEV in the germline V gene (reference sequence). The CDR3, as DNA: TGTGCCAGCACCCCTACTAGCGGGAGGTGGAATGAGCAGTTCTTC. It yields the protein CASTPTSGRWNEQFF.

The chain joins TRBV7-9 to TRBJ2-1; D might be TRBD2 (6 bases). The V gene lost 5 bases and the J gene lost 5 bases, with 16 bases spanning the gap. There are 15 residues in the CDR3. Germline assignment: CDR1 SEHNR and CDR2 FQNEAQ (reference sequence). CDR3 protein: CASSPRDWQNNEQFF. CDR3 in DNA: TGTGCCAGCAGCCCCCGGGACTGGCAAAACAATGAGCAGTTCTTC. Based on the CDR3 plus reference TRBV7-9 and TRBJ2-1, the full variable domain is DTGVSQNPRHKITKRGQNVTFRCDPISEHNRLYWYRQTLGQGPEFLTYFQNEAQLEKSRLLSDRFSAERPKGSFSTLEIQRTEQGDSAMYLCASSPRDWQNNEQFFGPGTRLTVL.

V gene TRBV19 combines with J gene TRBJ1-1; no definite D call. The CDR3 spans 15 residues. Per germline, CDR1 LNHDA and CDR2 SQIVND (reference sequence). V lost 8 bases, J lost 4 bases, and 20 bases lay in between. The CDR3 here is CASHRVDSGSTEAFF. The CDR3 DNA reads as TGTGCCAGTCACCGGGTGGATAGTGGAAGCACTGAAGCTTTCTTT. Supplemented by reference TRBV19 and TRBJ1-1, the full variable domain reads DGGITQSPKYLFRKEGQNVTLSCEQNLNHDAMYWYRQDPGQGLRLIYYSQIVNDFQKGDIAEGYSVSREKKESFPLTVTSAQKNPTAFYLCASHRVDSGSTEAFFGQGTRLTVV.

CDR3 DNA sequence: TGTGCCAGCAGTGGGTCGAACAGGGTATATGGCTACACCTTC. Protein: CASSGSNRVYGYTF. This chain links TRBV25-1 with TRBJ1-2, with D possibly matching TRBD1 (6 bases). The CDR3 consists of 14 residues. Germline assignment: CDR1 MGHDK and CDR2 SYGVNS. V was trimmed by 4 bases and J by 5 bases, leaving 14 bases between them.

The chain links TRBV19 to TRBJ2-1; D perhaps matches TRBD2 (6 bases). The ends were cut back, 1 base at V and 3 bases at J, with 16 bases in the middle. The CDR3 runs to 17 residues. Germline CDR1 reads LNHDA; CDR2 reads SQIVND (reference sequence). The DNA of the CDR3 is TGTGCCAGTAGTATAGGGGGAACGGGAGAAAGCTACAATGAGCAGTTCTTC. Protein product: CASSIGGTGESYNEQFF.

The rearrangement links TRBV9 to TRBJ2-1; D might be TRBD2 (6 bases). The length of the CDR3 is 16 residues. Trimming removed 0 bases from V and 4 bases from J, with 14 bases in between. Germline V gene data show CDR1 as SGDLS and CDR2 as YYNGEE. The CDR3 loop is CASSVAEGTYYNEQFF. The DNA of the CDR3 is TGTGCCAGCAGCGTAGCGGAGGGTACCTATTACAATGAGCAGTTCTTC.

The chain carries TRBV13 and TRBJ1-1; 8 nucleotides align to TRBD1. The CDR3 spans 14 residues. The V gene's germline CDR1 is PRHDT and CDR2 FYEKMQ (reference sequence). V lost 3 bases and J lost 1; bases outside the gene matches: 1. The CDR3 DNA reads TGTGCCAGCAGCTTTGGGACAGGGAACACTGAAGCTTTCTTT. Translating it yields CASSFGTGNTEAFF.

The rearrangement links TRBV19 to TRBJ2-3; 9 bases are a match to TRBD2. The V segment lost 4 bases and the J segment 0 bases; nucleotides outside the gene matches: 8. The CDR3 runs to 17 residues. Germline lookup yields CDR1 LNHDA and CDR2 SQIVND (reference sequence). CDR3 coding DNA: TGTGCCAGTAGTACCATAGCGGGAGCCATAAGCACAGATACGCAGTATTTT. This translates into CASSTIAGAISTDTQYF. The full variable domain, its missing parts supplied by reference TRBV19 and TRBJ2-3, is DGGITQSPKYLFRKEGQNVTLSCEQNLNHDAMYWYRQDPGQGLRLIYYSQIVNDFQKGDIAEGYSVSREKKESFPLTVTSAQKNPTAFYLCASSTIAGAISTDTQYFGPGTRLTVL.

The chain has TRBV6-1 and TRBJ2-3, with 9 positions matching TRBD2. This CDR3 is 16 amino acids long. V trimming: 4 bases; J trimming: 0 bases; junction bases outside the gene matches: 5. Looked up from germline, CDR1 is MNHNS and CDR2 is SASEGT. This chain's CDR3 is CASSGGTSRSTDTQYF. In DNA form, the CDR3 reads TGTGCCAGCAGTGGGGGGACTAGCCGTAGCACAGATACGCAGTATTTT.

V and J are TRBV6-1 and TRBJ2-7; 8 bases align to TRBD1. The CDR3 contains 14 residues. V shed 5 bases, J shed 0 bases, and the junction held 3 bases outside the gene matches. CDR1 and CDR2 (germline): MNHNS, SASEGT. This chain's CDR3 is CASSITGGSYEQYF. In DNA, the CDR3 is TGTGCCAGCAGTATTACAGGGGGCTCCTACGAGCAGTACTTC.

CDR3 amino acids: CASGLGAGDTGELFF. The CDR3 nucleotides read TGTGCTAGTGGTTTGGGGGCGGGGGACACCGGGGAGCTGTTTTTT. The chain uses TRBV12-5 and TRBJ2-2; TRBD2 matches 7 bases. The CDR3 runs to 15 residues. J was trimmed by 3 bases and V by 1 base; bases with no gene match: 2. Germline V gene lookup returns CDR1 LGHNT and CDR2 FRNRAP.

The chain carries TRBV30 and TRBJ2-1; 14 nucleotides line up with TRBD2. The CDR3 covers 14 residues. J was trimmed by 5 bases and V by 8 bases; bases with no gene match: 5. In germline, CDR1 is GTSNPN, CDR2 SVGIG (reference sequence). The CDR3 region is CAGRLAGGNNEQFF. The CDR3 DNA reads as TGTGCCGGAAGACTAGCGGGAGGGAACAATGAGCAGTTCTTC.

V and J are TRBV6-5 and TRBJ2-1, with 10 bases lining up with TRBD1. The CDR3 has 15 amino acids. CDR1 and CDR2 from the germline V gene are MNHEY and SVGAGI. Unmatched junction bases numbered 2, after V lost 2 bases and J lost 4 bases. The CDR3 sequence is CASSYRDRGYNEQFF. The CDR3 nucleotides are TGTGCCAGCAGTTACCGGGACAGGGGTTACAATGAGCAGTTCTTC.

The chain links TRBV5-4 to TRBJ2-2; 10 bases align to TRBD2. Per germline, CDR1 SGHNT and CDR2 YYREEE (reference sequence). Trimming removed 0 bases from V and 4 bases from J; junction bases left unmatched: 6. The CDR3 consists of 17 residues. The CDR3 nucleotides read TGTGCCAGCAGCTTGGCTCTAGCGGGGGCGGGCACCGGGGAGCTGTTTTTT. It codes for CASSLALAGAGTGELFF.